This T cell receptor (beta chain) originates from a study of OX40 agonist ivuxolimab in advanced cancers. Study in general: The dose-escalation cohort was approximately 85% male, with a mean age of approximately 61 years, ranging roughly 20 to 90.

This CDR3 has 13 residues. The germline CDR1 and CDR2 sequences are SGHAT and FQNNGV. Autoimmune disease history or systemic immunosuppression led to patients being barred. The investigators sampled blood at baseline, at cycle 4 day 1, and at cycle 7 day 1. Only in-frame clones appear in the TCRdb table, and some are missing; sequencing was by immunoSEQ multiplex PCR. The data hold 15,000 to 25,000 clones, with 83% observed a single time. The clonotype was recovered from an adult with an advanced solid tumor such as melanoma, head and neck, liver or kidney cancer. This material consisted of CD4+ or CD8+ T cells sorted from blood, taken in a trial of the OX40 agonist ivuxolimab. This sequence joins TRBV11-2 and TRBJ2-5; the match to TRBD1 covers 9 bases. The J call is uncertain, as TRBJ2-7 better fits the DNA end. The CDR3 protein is CATSPQGAYEQYF. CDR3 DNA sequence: TGTGCCACCTCTCCACAGGGGGCATACGAGCAGTACTTC.